These 6 T cell receptor beta chains came from one sample sequenced in a study of T cells in Graves' hyperthyroidism and ophthalmopathy. Amplified TCR beta CDR3 regions came from RNA transcripts. HTBI primers were employed in a first-round RT-PCR of the TCR CDR3. TCRdb used MiXCR to reprocess the multiplex PCR reads, holding one entry per CDR3 protein. The sample has about 480,000 distinct CDR3 sequences; around 15% are singletons. The source material was blood. The receptors stem from a woman between 18 and 30 years old with Graves' hyperthyroidism.

In its sample, this clonotype was seen many times. CDR3 DNA: TGCGCCAGCAGCTTAGCGGGAGAACCAGATACGCAGTATTTT. Translated, it gives CASSLAGEPDTQYF. The chain uses TRBV5-1 and TRBJ2-3; 8 bases map to TRBD2. The V and J ends lost 2 bases and 4 bases, in that order; junction bases with no gene match: 3. This CDR3 spans 14 amino acids. The germline V gene has CDR1 SGHRS and CDR2 YFSETQ.

This clonotype was picked up a small number of times. The chain recombines TRBV14 with TRBJ1-4, with a possible D match to TRBD1 (5 bases). This CDR3 has 15 amino acids. Looked up from germline, CDR1 is SGHDN and CDR2 is FVKESK. V was pared by 1 base and J by 2 bases, with 8 bases between. This CDR3 is CASSQAEGTNEKLFF. The CDR3 DNA sequence: TGTGCCAGCAGCCAAGCGGAGGGGACTAATGAAAAACTGTTTTTT. Complete variable domain (other parts from reference TRBV14 and TRBJ1-4): EAGVTQFPSHSVIEKGQTVTLRCDPISGHDNLYWYRRVMGKEIKFLLHFVKESKQDESGMPNNRFLAERTGGTYSTLKVQPAELEDSGVYFCASSQAEGTNEKLFFGSGTQLSVL.

A remark on this clonotype: This sequence may be a read error, since a much larger clone differs from it by one base. J is TRBJ2-1 and V is TRBV24-1; 9 bases agree with TRBD2. The CDR3 has 20 residues. CDR1 is KGHDR and CDR2 is SFDVKD in the germline V gene. The CDR3 DNA sequence: TGTGCCACCAGTGATGAACCAGGCTTAACTAGCGGGCCGACCTACAATGAGCAGTCCTTC. Protein product: CATSDEPGLTSGPTYNEQSF.

The table lists this clonotype with a few counts. The chain carries TRBV5-1 and TRBJ2-5; 10 nucleotides match TRBD1. Germline values: CDR1 SGHRS, CDR2 YFSETQ. This CDR3 spans 16 amino acids. J lost 4 bases, V lost 4 bases, and 10 bases had no gene match. CDR3 sequence (DNA): TGCGCCAGCAGCAGAGGACAGGGGGATATTGGAGAGACCCAGTACTTC. Its translation: CASSRGQGDIGETQYF.

This clonotype was seen at least ten times. V is TRBV6-1 and J is TRBJ1-2, with D unclear. V lost 8 bases and J lost 4, with 8 bases in between. Germline assignment: CDR1 MNHNS and CDR2 SASEGT. This CDR3 has 11 residues. The CDR3 sequence: CASSQRYGYTF. For the CDR3, the DNA is TGTGCCAGCTCACAGCGCTATGGCTACACCTTC.

This clonotype occurred many times. This chain connects TRBV30 to TRBJ2-1; D gene unclear. This CDR3 region has 15 residues. The germline V gene encodes CDR1 GTSNPN and CDR2 SVGIG (reference sequence). Trimming took 0 bases from V and 4 from J, leaving 13 bases between them. CDR3 in amino acids: CAWSVPGYPYNEQFF. The CDR3 nucleotides read TGTGCCTGGAGTGTACCTGGATATCCATACAATGAGCAGTTCTTC.